The source of this T cell receptor beta chain is a study of shared clonotypes between healthy human individuals. Sequencing was performed with immunoSEQ multiplex PCR; in TCRdb, only in-frame clones are kept and a portion is missing. The sample has around 720,000 clones; around 73% are singletons. CDR3 length: 15 amino acids. V shed 1 base, J shed 8 bases, and the junction held 6 bases outside the gene matches. CDR1 and CDR2 from the germline V gene are MDHEN and SYDVKM. A note on this clone: Its antigen is not identified.

Donors had no recently reported acute infections or vaccinations and were HIV-negative. General study findings and limits: Memory subsets generally showed lower estimated richness than naive subsets. What limited the represented genetic and exposure-history diversity was the small number of donors. Researchers sampled only blood; tissue repertoires likely differ.

Sequencing was carried out using memory CD4+ T cells sorted from blood. As for subset: CD45RA-negative fraction. This receptor was obtained from a woman aged 25 to 45 in good health. The genes are TRBV28 and TRBJ1-4; 8 bases map to TRBD1. CDR3 nucleotide sequence: TGTGCCAGCAGTTTATCGTGGACAGGGAGAGAAAAACTGTTTTTT. It translates to CASSLSWTGREKLFF.